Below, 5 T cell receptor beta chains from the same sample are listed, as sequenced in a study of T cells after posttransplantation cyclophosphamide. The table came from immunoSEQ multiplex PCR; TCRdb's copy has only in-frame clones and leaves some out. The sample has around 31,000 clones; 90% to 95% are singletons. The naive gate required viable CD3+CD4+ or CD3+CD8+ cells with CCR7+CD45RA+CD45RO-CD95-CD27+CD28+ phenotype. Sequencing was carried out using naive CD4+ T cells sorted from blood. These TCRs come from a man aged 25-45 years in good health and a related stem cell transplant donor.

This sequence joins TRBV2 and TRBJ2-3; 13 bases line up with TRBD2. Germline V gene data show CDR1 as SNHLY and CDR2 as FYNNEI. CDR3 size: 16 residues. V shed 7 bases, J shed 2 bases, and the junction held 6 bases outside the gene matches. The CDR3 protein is CASKGLAGVNTDTQYF. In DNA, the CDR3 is TGTGCCAGCAAAGGACTAGCGGGGGTCAACACAGATACGCAGTATTTT.

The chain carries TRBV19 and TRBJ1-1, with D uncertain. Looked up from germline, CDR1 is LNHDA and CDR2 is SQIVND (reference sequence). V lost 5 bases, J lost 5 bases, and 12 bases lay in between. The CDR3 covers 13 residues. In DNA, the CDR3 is TGTGCCAGTAGTCGGTGGCAGGATACTGAAGCTTTCTTT. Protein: CASSRWQDTEAFF.

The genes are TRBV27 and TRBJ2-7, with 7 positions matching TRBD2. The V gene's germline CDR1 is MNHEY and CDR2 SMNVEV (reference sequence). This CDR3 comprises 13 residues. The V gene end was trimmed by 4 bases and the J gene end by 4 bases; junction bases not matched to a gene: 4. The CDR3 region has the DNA TGTGCCAGCAGTTCAAGCGGGGTTTACGAGCAGTACTTC. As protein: CASSSSGVYEQYF.

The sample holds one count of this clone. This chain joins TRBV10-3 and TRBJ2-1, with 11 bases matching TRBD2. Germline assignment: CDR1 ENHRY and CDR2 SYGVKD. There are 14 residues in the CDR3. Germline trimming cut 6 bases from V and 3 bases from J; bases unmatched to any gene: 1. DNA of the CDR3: TGTGCCATCAGAGGGACTAGCGGCTACAATGAGCAGTTCTTC. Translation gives CAIRGTSGYNEQFF.

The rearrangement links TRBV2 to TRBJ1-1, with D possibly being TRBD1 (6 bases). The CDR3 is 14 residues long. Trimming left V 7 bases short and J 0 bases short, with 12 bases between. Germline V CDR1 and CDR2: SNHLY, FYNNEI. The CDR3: CASTSRGMNTEAFF. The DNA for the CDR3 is TGTGCCAGCACTTCCAGGGGTATGAACACTGAAGCTTTCTTT.